The 32 T cell receptor beta chains below were found in one sample sequenced in a study of a mutant IDH1 vaccine in newly diagnosed glioma. Libraries were prepared by immunoSEQ multiplex PCR; TCRdb keeps only in-frame clonotypes and omits some of them. Of fewer than 35,000 clones listed, under 80% are singletons. These receptors are not linked to any known antigen. Time point reported: week 11, during vaccination. Each dose delivered 300 ug of mutant IDH1 20-mer peptide subcutaneously with imiquimod. The sample consisted of PBMCs, taken from a glioma patient whose treatment included an IDH1 peptide vaccine. The receptors stem from a man aged 25 to 40 with glioma.

This chain connects TRBV5-4 to TRBJ2-1, with TRBD2 matching over 11 bases. The CDR3 is 16 amino acids. V was pared by 0 bases and J by 7 bases, with 6 bases of the junction left unmatched. Germline lookup yields CDR1 SGHNT and CDR2 YYREEE (reference sequence). The CDR3 here is CASSLGTSGRANEQFF. Here the CDR3 DNA reads TGTGCCAGCAGCTTGGGCACTAGCGGGAGAGCGAATGAGCAGTTCTTC.

The chain joins TRBV5-1 to TRBJ2-3, with D perhaps matching TRBD2 (6 bases). The germline V gene encodes CDR1 SGHRS and CDR2 YFSETQ. V gave up 0 bases and J gave up 2 bases, with 10 bases separating them. The CDR3 consists of 15 residues. DNA for the CDR3: TGCGCCAGCAGCTTGGGTACGGGGGACACAGATACGCAGTATTTT. Translation gives CASSLGTGDTDTQYF.

The gene calls are TRBV6-5 and TRBJ2-1; 7 bases match TRBD2. Germline values: CDR1 MNHEY, CDR2 SVGAGI. The CDR3 sequence is 14 residues long. After removal of 11 bases from V and 7 bases from J, the junction contained 14 bases not matched to a gene. The CDR3 nucleotides read TGTGCCCCGACAGAAGGACTAGTCTGGAATGAGCAGTTCTTC. Its protein product is CAPTEGLVWNEQFF.

The chain recombines TRBV2 with TRBJ2-5; TRBD2 agrees at 8 bases. The length of the CDR3 is 15 residues. Trimming at V came to 8 bases and at J to 1 base, leaving 9 bases not matched to a gene. CDR1 and CDR2 from the germline V gene are SNHLY and FYNNEI. The CDR3 sequence: CASRHERGSQETQYF. The CDR3 DNA sequence: TGTGCCAGCCGACACGAGCGGGGGAGCCAAGAGACCCAGTACTTC.

The chain couples TRBV5-8 to TRBJ2-5; 7 nucleotides line up with TRBD2. After removal of 4 bases from V and 1 base from J, the junction contained 13 bases not matched to a gene. CDR1 and CDR2 from the germline V gene are SGHTS and YDEGEE. CDR3 size: 17 residues. The CDR3: CASSNDQGLLIQETQYF. CDR3 DNA: TGTGCCAGCAGCAACGATCAGGGACTACTAATCCAAGAGACCCAGTACTTC.

V is TRBV5-6 and J is TRBJ2-1; D gene unclear. V was shortened by 5 bases and J by 2 bases, with 20 bases between the two germline ends. The CDR3 spans 17 residues. Per the germline V gene, CDR1 is SGHDT and CDR2 is YYEEEE. The CDR3 region has the DNA TGTGCCAGCAGTTCCATCCTAATGCAGACAACCTACAATGAGCAGTTCTTC. Residues: CASSSILMQTTYNEQFF.

The J gene is TRBJ1-1, the V gene TRBV27; a possible D gene is TRBD1 (5 bases). Trimming cost V 8 bases and J 1 base, with 11 bases left between them. This CDR3 has 13 amino acids. Germline V gives CDR1 MNHEY, CDR2 SMNVEV (reference sequence). The CDR3 coding sequence is TGTGCCAGCCGAATGGACACGAACACTGAAGCTTTCTTT. Its protein is CASRMDTNTEAFF.

This chain uses TRBV4-1 with TRBJ2-5; TRBD1 is a possible D gene (5 bases). Trimming removed 3 bases from V and 2 bases from J, with 10 bases in between. CDR3 size: 14 residues. CDR1 is MGHRA, CDR2 YSYEKL, per germline. CDR3 amino acids: CASSHWTRQETQYF. In DNA, the CDR3 is TGCGCCAGCAGCCATTGGACAAGACAAGAGACCCAGTACTTC.

Only a few counts were recorded for this clone. Additional DNA sequences in this sample encode the identical CDR3. The V call is TRBV19, the J call TRBJ1-1; D remains ambiguous. The CDR3 spans 12 residues. Germline CDR1 reads LNHDA; CDR2 reads SQIVND (reference sequence). V lost 3 bases, J lost 6 bases, and 8 bases lay in between. The CDR3 coding sequence is TGTGCCAGTAGTATTGGAGGCTCTGAAGCTTTCTTT. This codes for CASSIGGSEAFF. The variable domain in full, completed from reference TRBV19 and TRBJ1-1, reads DGGITQSPKYLFRKEGQNVTLSCEQNLNHDAMYWYRQDPGQGLRLIYYSQIVNDFQKGDIAEGYSVSREKKESFPLTVTSAQKNPTAFYLCASSIGGSEAFFGQGTRLTVV.

The chain couples TRBV29-1 to TRBJ2-7, with unresolved D. The V and J ends lost 4 bases and 5 bases respectively, with 6 bases between them. CDR3 length: 10 amino acids. Germline CDR1 is SQVTM and CDR2 is ANQGSEA. The chain's CDR3 is CSVGDHEQYF. CDR3 DNA sequence: TGCAGCGTTGGGGATCACGAGCAGTACTTC.

The gene calls are TRBV6-5 and TRBJ1-1; D unclear. Germline loops: CDR1 MNHEY, CDR2 SVGAGI. V shed 6 bases and J shed 0 bases, with 14 bases lying between them. The CDR3 is 15 residues long. CDR3 residues: CASRSPSRMNTEAFF. CDR3 nucleotide sequence: TGTGCCAGCAGATCCCCTAGCCGTATGAACACTGAAGCTTTCTTT.

The sample holds a few counts of this clone. The chain joins TRBV5-1 to TRBJ2-1, with 9 positions matching TRBD2. There are 14 residues in the CDR3. Per the germline V gene, CDR1 is SGHRS and CDR2 is YFSETQ. Trimming cost V 5 bases and J 4 bases; bases outside gene matches: 4. In DNA, the CDR3 is TGCGCCAGCAGGGGCGGGGGGGGATACAATGAGCAGTTCTTC. As protein: CASRGGGGYNEQFF.

This chain joins TRBV6-1 and TRBJ2-7; D is uncertain. V lost 3 bases to trimming and J lost 2 bases, with 14 bases between them. The germline CDR1 and CDR2 sequences are MNHNS and SASEGT. CDR3 size: 15 residues. The CDR3 region has the DNA TGTGCCAGCAGTGATTTCGCTGCAGCCACCTACGAGCAGTACTTC. It yields the protein CASSDFAAATYEQYF.

The chain is built from TRBV10-3 and TRBJ2-3, with D tentatively TRBD1 or TRBD2 (5 bases each). Germline CDR1 reads ENHRY; CDR2 reads SYGVKD. The CDR3 spans 18 residues. Trimming removed 1 base at V and 6 bases at J, with 23 bases between. CDR3 in DNA: TGTGCCATCAGTGAGTGTGGGACCCGGAGTGTTTCTTGGGATACGCAGTATTTT. This translates into CAISECGTRSVSWDTQYF.

The V gene is TRBV2, the J gene TRBJ2-3; D ambiguous. Germline CDR1 SNHLY, CDR2 FYNNEI. V gave up 7 bases and J gave up 1 base, with 12 bases separating them. The CDR3 consists of 14 residues. CDR3 sequence: CASKNSLGTDTQYF. The DNA for the CDR3 is TGTGCCAGCAAGAACAGTCTAGGCACAGATACGCAGTATTTT.

The CDR3 nucleotides are TGTGCCATCATGGGGGCCAGCGGGGAGACCAATGAGCAGTTCTTC. As protein: CAIMGASGETNEQFF. The gene calls are TRBV10-3 and TRBJ2-1; D is perhaps TRBD2 (7 bases). V lost 7 bases and J 6 bases, leaving 19 bases between the germline ends. There are 15 residues in the CDR3. Germline CDR1 reads ENHRY; CDR2 reads SYGVKD.

This chain uses TRBV5-4 with TRBJ2-5, with TRBD1 matching 7 bases. Germline loops: CDR1 SGHNT, CDR2 YYREEE (reference sequence). The CDR3 is made up of 13 amino acids. Germline trimming cut 4 bases from V and 1 base from J; bases unmatched to any gene: 1. DNA of the CDR3: TGTGCCAGCAGCAGGGACAGCCAAGAGACCCAGTACTTC. Translated: CASSRDSQETQYF.

The gene calls are TRBV4-1 and TRBJ2-7; maybe TRBD2 (5 bases). CDR1 and CDR2 from the germline V gene are MGHRA and YSYEKL. Trimming pared 0 bases from V and 5 bases from J, leaving 11 bases between. The CDR3 spans 14 residues. The CDR3 nucleotides are TGCGCCAGCAGCCAAGAAATTAGCGTGGACGAGCAGTACTTC. Residues: CASSQEISVDEQYF.

This rearrangement joins TRBV6-5 to TRBJ1-2; D might be TRBD1 (6 bases). Trimming stripped 2 bases from V and 2 bases from J, with 12 bases between. Germline V lookup: CDR1 MNHEY, CDR2 SVGAGI. The CDR3 contains 15 residues. CDR3 coding DNA: TGTGCCAGCAGTTACGAATACAGGGCGAACTATGGCTACACCTTC. Protein product: CASSYEYRANYGYTF.

The V gene is TRBV4-1, the J gene TRBJ2-7; D gene ambiguous. Between the trimmed V and J ends, which lost 1 base and 2 bases, there was a span of 9 bases. CDR1 MGHRA and CDR2 YSYEKL come from the germline V gene. This CDR3 is 14 amino acids long. The CDR3 DNA sequence: TGCGCCAGCAGCCAAGCCCCTGGAACCTACGAGCAGTACTTC. Translation gives CASSQAPGTYEQYF.

In its sample, this clone was seen a few times. The gene calls are TRBV9 and TRBJ1-1, with 7 positions matching TRBD1. Germline assignment: CDR1 SGDLS and CDR2 YYNGEE. V dropped 1 base and J dropped 4; count of bases not matched to a gene: 1. This CDR3 comprises 13 residues. The CDR3 is CASSVNRGTEAFF. CDR3 nucleotides: TGTGCCAGCAGCGTAAACAGGGGCACTGAAGCTTTCTTT. Looking up the rest from reference TRBV9 and TRBJ1-1 gives the full variable domain: DSGVTQTPKHLITATGQRVTLRCSPRSGDLSVYWYQQSLDQGLQFLIQYYNGEERAKGNILERFSAQQFPDLHSELNLSSLELGDSALYFCASSVNRGTEAFFGQGTRLTVV.

This clone was seen once. The chain joins TRBV29-1 to TRBJ2-2, with D possibly being TRBD1 (5 bases). Germline values: CDR1 SQVTM, CDR2 ANQGSEA. V was shortened by 3 bases and J by 6 bases, with 11 bases between the two germline ends. This CDR3 region has 13 residues. CDR3: CSVEGWGPGELFF. CDR3 coding DNA: TGCAGCGTTGAGGGATGGGGCCCCGGGGAGCTGTTTTTT.

This clone came up a few times. The chain links TRBV7-8 to TRBJ2-1; 10 bases match TRBD1. The CDR3 has 16 amino acids. Germline CDR1 is SGHVS and CDR2 is FQNEAQ. With 7 bases clipped from V and 6 bases from J, the junction kept 12 bases outside the gene matches. The CDR3 spells CASTLHRDRGSNEQFF. The CDR3 region has the DNA TGTGCCAGCACCCTGCATCGGGACAGGGGAAGCAATGAGCAGTTCTTC.

The rearrangement uses TRBV2 and TRBJ1-1; no clear D. The CDR3 consists of 13 residues. Germline lookup yields CDR1 SNHLY and CDR2 FYNNEI. V was clipped by 7 bases and J by 3 bases, with 12 bases between them. CDR3 residues: CASTYSPDTEAFF. CDR3 bases: TGTGCCAGCACCTACTCCCCAGACACTGAAGCTTTCTTT.

The chain combines TRBV29-1 with TRBJ2-2; D remains unclear. The CDR3 has 11 amino acids. In germline, CDR1 is SQVTM, CDR2 ANQGSEA. The ends were cut back, 6 bases at V and 7 bases at J, with 9 bases in the middle. This chain's CDR3 is CSVLKDGELFF. CDR3 DNA: TGCAGCGTCCTCAAGGACGGGGAGCTGTTTTTT.

The chain has TRBV4-1 and TRBJ2-7, with a weak D call TRBD1 (6 bases). Germline V gene data show CDR1 as MGHRA and CDR2 as YSYEKL. CDR3 length: 14 amino acids. Trimming cost V 8 bases and J 3 bases, with 17 bases left between them. Here the CDR3 DNA reads TGCGCCAGCTCTGTCCGGGACATCGGCTACGAGCAGTACTTC. It translates to CASSVRDIGYEQYF.

The gene calls are TRBV9 and TRBJ1-2, with D perhaps matching TRBD1 (6 bases). Germline CDR1 and CDR2: SGDLS and YYNGEE. V gave up 0 bases and J gave up 8 bases, with 14 bases separating them. The CDR3 totals 14 residues. CDR3 nucleotides: TGTGCCAGCAGCGTAGGGCTGGACAGTTTGGGCTACACCTTC. Translating it yields CASSVGLDSLGYTF.

This clone was detected a few times. The J gene is TRBJ1-1, the V gene TRBV7-9; D may be TRBD1 (6 bases). Per the germline V gene, CDR1 is SEHNR and CDR2 is FQNEAQ (reference sequence). CDR3 length equals 14 residues. Trimming took off 2 bases at V and 2 bases at J, with 9 bases between the two ends. CDR3 protein: CASSLSGTNTEAFF. As DNA, the CDR3 is TGTGCCAGCAGCTTATCCGGGACAAACACTGAAGCTTTCTTT. Together with reference TRBV7-9 and TRBJ1-1, the CDR3 gives the full variable domain: DTGVSQNPRHKITKRGQNVTFRCDPISEHNRLYWYRQTLGQGPEFLTYFQNEAQLEKSRLLSDRFSAERPKGSFSTLEIQRTEQGDSAMYLCASSLSGTNTEAFFGQGTRLTVV.

The chain carries TRBV7-2 and TRBJ2-5; tentatively, D is TRBD1 or TRBD2 (6 bases each). Germline CDR1 reads SGHTA; CDR2 reads FQGNSA. The germline V and J ends were trimmed by 3 bases and 1 base, with 18 bases remaining between them. CDR3 length: 17 residues. The CDR3 bases are TGTGCCAGCAGCTTCTTTCGAGGGGGGAAAATCCAAGAGACCCAGTACTTC. Translated, it gives CASSFFRGGKIQETQYF.

CDR3 coding DNA: TGTGCCAGCAGCCGGCCTGGGGGGGACTACGAGCAGTACTTC. Translated, it gives CASSRPGGDYEQYF. The J gene is TRBJ2-7, the V gene TRBV5-5, with 7 bases matching TRBD2. Germline values: CDR1 SGHKS, CDR2 YYEKEE (reference sequence). J lost 3 bases, V lost 4 bases, and 7 bases had no gene match. This CDR3 has 14 residues.

The genes are TRBV5-1 and TRBJ2-7; no clear D. The germline CDR1 and CDR2 sequences are SGHRS and YFSETQ. Trimming cost V 2 bases and J 3 bases, with 15 bases left between them. The CDR3 loop spans 15 amino acids. The CDR3 coding sequence is TGCGCCAGCAGCTTAAGTATCGGAAGGAACTACGAGCAGTACTTC. As protein: CASSLSIGRNYEQYF.

The chain is built from TRBV30 and TRBJ2-2; D is possibly TRBD1 (6 bases). This CDR3 region has 14 residues. Trimming pared 2 bases from V and 1 base from J, leaving 8 bases between. CDR1 is GTSNPN and CDR2 is SVGIG in the germline V gene (reference sequence). DNA of the CDR3: TGTGCCTGGAGTCAGACAGGGAACACCGGGGAGCTGTTTTTT. The encoded protein is CAWSQTGNTGELFF.